This TCR beta chain stems from a study of blood T cell repertoires in COVID-19. Study overall: COVID-19 samples collected from the United States, Italy and Spain covered acute and convalescent phases. T cells, B-cell-depleted T cells, or PBMCs provided the cDNA or gDNA that served as material.

Authors' methods: Reference gene primer amplification gave estimated nucleated cell counts. Assay: immunoSEQ multiplex PCR; the TCRdb copy retains only in-frame clones and omits some. For V, J and clone size, that table is used; D and trimming come from the DNA. The sample includes 250,000 to 350,000 clones, about 85% of them seen just once. The V end lost 0 bases, the J end lost 0 bases, and 13 bases lay between the germline ends. In germline, CDR1 is SGHRS, CDR2 YFSETQ. The CDR3 runs 16 residues. The sample consisted of peripheral blood. J is TRBJ2-7 and V is TRBV5-1; perhaps TRBD2 as D (6 bases). This clonotype originated in a human donor with COVID-19, enrolled during active disease. The donor label of this sample is uncertain. CDR3 nucleotides: TGCGCCAGCAGCTTGGCCGGCGGGGACTTCTCCTACGAGCAGTACTTC. Its translation: CASSLAGGDFSYEQYF.